This T cell receptor (beta chain) was identified in a study of blood T cell repertoires in COVID-19. Study information: COVID-19 samples collected from the United States, Italy and Spain covered acute and convalescent phases.

Enrolment of Seattle patients took place during active infection, and they were followed longitudinally. In the authors' methods: Quantification of nucleated cells was approximated via reference gene primer amplification. Here immunoSEQ multiplex PCR was the method, and the copy in TCRdb shows in-frame clones only, minus some. The V and J calls and clone size come from that table; D and trimming were worked out from the DNA. The sample has approximately 200,000 clones, around 85% seen once; the top ten hold 18%. The TCR comes from a person aged 65 to 85 with COVID-19, enrolled during active disease. The sample comprised peripheral blood.

The CDR3 loop reads CASSYDGRSESPLHF. The CDR3 DNA reads as TGTGCCAGCAGTTACGATGGCCGTTCGGAGTCACCCCTCCACTTT. The gene calls are TRBV6-5 and TRBJ1-6, with D unresolved. Germline CDR1 and CDR2: MNHEY and SVGAGI. This CDR3 region has 15 residues. V was cut by 2 bases and J by 10 bases, with 15 bases left in between.